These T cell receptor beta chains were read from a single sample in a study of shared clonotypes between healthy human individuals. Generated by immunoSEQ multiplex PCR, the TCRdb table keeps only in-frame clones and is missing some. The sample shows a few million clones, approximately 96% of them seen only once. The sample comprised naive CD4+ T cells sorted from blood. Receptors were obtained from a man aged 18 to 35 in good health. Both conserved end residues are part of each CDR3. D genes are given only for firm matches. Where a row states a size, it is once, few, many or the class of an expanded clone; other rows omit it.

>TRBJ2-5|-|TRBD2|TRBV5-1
CASSLAMTSGPRETQYF
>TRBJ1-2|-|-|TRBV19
CASSIDQGFWGYTF
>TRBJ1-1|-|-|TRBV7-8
CASSLVRGNTEAFF
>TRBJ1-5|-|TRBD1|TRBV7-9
CASSLVPGTGGLSNQPQHF
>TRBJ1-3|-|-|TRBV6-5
CASRQGVGNTIYF
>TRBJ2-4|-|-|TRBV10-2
CASSEPQPGRNKYF
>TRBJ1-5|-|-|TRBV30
CAWAGQTNQPQHF
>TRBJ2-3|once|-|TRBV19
CASRPRSRDTQYF
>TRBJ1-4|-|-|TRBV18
CASSPSQGLEKLFF
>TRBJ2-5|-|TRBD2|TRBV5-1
CASSLVLAGTQYF
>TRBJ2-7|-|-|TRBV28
CASSLLGAEQYF
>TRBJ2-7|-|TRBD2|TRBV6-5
CASSYAGTNYEQYF
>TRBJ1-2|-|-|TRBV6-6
CASSTAGYGYTF
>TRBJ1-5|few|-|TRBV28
CASHPNSNQPQHF
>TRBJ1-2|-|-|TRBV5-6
CASSYRGSNYGYTF
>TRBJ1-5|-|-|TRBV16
CASSPGRGQPQHF
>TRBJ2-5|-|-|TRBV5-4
CASSLAAGTAKETQYF
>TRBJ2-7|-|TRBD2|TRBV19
CASSIWLAAAYEQYF
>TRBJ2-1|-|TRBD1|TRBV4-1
CASSQDPGQAYNEQFF
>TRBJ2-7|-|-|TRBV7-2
CASSLERAYEQYF
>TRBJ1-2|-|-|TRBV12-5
CASGLAGVGGYTF
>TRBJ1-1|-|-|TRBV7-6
CASSQAGEKAFF
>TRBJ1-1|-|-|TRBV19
CASSSNSAGGTEAFF
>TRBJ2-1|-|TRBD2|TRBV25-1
CASTTGGAGGYNEQFF
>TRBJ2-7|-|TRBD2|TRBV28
CASSPSSRGDYEQYF
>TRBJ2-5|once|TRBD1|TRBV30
CAWSPSPGGAGETQYF
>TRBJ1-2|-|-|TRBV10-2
CASTAGPDGYTF
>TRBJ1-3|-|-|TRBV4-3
CASSQATTGSGNTIYF
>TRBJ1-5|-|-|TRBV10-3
CAISVDRTNQPQHF
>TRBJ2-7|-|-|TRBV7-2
CASSRIGERRQLSPLEQYF
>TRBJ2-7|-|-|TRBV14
CASSQVQEQYF
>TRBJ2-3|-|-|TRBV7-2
CASSLKFGLKSTDTQYF
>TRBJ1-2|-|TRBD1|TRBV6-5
CASSRDRGDGYTF
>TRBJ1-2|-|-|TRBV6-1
CASSEALWAVYGYTF
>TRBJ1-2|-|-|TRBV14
CASSQDYGAGGYTF
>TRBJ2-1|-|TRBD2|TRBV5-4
CASSLSVSGGVYNEQFF